This TCR beta chain was observed in a study of blood T cell repertoires in COVID-19. Across the study: COVID-19 samples collected from the United States, Italy and Spain covered acute and convalescent phases. In each case, the material was cDNA or gDNA derived from T cells, B-cell-depleted T cells, or PBMCs.

In the authors' workflow: Amplification of reference gene primers was used by the study to estimate nucleated cell counts. Here immunoSEQ multiplex PCR was the method, and the copy in TCRdb shows in-frame clones only, minus some. That table furnishes V, J and clone size, whereas the DNA furnished D and trimming. The repertoire includes approximately 150,000 clones, 80% to 90% of them detected once, and 2% to 3% sits in the top ten. The sample taken for sequencing was peripheral blood. The source is a human donor with acute or convalescent COVID-19. The donor label of this sample is uncertain.

The CDR3 coding sequence is TGTGCCAGCAGCTTAGCTGGGACAAACTCTGGAAACACCATATATTTT. Amino acids: CASSLAGTNSGNTIYF. The J gene is TRBJ1-3, the V gene TRBV7-9; possibly TRBD1 for D (6 bases). Between the trimmed V and J ends, which lost 0 bases and 0 bases, there was a span of 9 bases. Germline assignment: CDR1 SEHNR and CDR2 FQNEAQ (reference sequence). CDR3 length: 16 residues.